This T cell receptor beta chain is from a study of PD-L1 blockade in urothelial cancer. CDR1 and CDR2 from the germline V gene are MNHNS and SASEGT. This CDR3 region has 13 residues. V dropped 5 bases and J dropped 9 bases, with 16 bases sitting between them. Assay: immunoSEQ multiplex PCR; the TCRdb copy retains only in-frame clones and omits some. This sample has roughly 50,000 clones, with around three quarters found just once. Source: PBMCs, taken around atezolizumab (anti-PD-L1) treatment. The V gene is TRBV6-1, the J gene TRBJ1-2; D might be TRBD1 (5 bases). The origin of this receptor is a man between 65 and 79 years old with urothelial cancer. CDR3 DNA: TGTGCCAGCAGTAGACAGCTCTATGATAGCTACACCTTC. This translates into CASSRQLYDSYTF.